A selection of T cell receptor beta chains follows, all from one sample in a study of long-term antiretroviral therapy in people with HIV. TCRdb's table, derived via immunoSEQ multiplex PCR, lists solely in-frame clones and lacks some. This table has 20,000 to 25,000 clones, around four fifths appearing once. Here the sequenced sample was unsorted PBMCs, taken 1.6 years after starting antiretroviral therapy. The receptor set was obtained from a man aged 40-49 years with HIV. Both conserved end residues are part of each CDR3. The order of the fields is CDR3 DNA, CDR3 protein, D gene, clone size, V gene, J gene, CDR3 length. A D gene is named only where the DNA matches it firmly. Clone size is shown for a subset of rows, as once, few, many or a class of expanded clone.

cdr3_nt: TGTGCCAGTAGATCGACAGCTCTAAGAAACACCATATATTTT
cdr3_aa: CASRSTALRNTIYF
d_call: NA
clone_size: NA
v_call: TRBV19
j_call: TRBJ1-3
cdr3_length: 14

cdr3_nt: TGTGCCAGCAGTTTGTCCGGGGAGCTGTTTTTT
cdr3_aa: CASSLSGELFF
d_call: NA
clone_size: NA
v_call: TRBV27
j_call: TRBJ2-2
cdr3_length: 11

cdr3_nt: TGTGCCACCAGCAGAGATGTGACCACCCGGCCCGATGGCTACACCTTC
cdr3_aa: CATSRDVTTRPDGYTF
d_call: NA
clone_size: NA
v_call: TRBV15
j_call: TRBJ1-2
cdr3_length: 16

cdr3_nt: TGTGCCAGCAGCCAAGACTGGACCCCGCCGGGCTATGGCTACACCTTC
cdr3_aa: CASSQDWTPPGYGYTF
d_call: NA
clone_size: NA
v_call: TRBV16
j_call: TRBJ1-2
cdr3_length: 16

cdr3_nt: TGTGCCATCAGTGGGGGGACCCTGATGAAGGATACGCAGTATTTT
cdr3_aa: CAISGGTLMKDTQYF
d_call: NA
clone_size: NA
v_call: TRBV10-3
j_call: TRBJ2-3
cdr3_length: 15

cdr3_nt: TGTGCCAGCAGTGAAGCCCCCCACAGGGGTGACTATGGCTACACCTTC
cdr3_aa: CASSEAPHRGDYGYTF
d_call: TRBD1
clone_size: NA
v_call: TRBV6-1
j_call: TRBJ1-2
cdr3_length: 16

cdr3_nt: TGCGCCAGCAGCTTGGCGTACGCCAGGAAGAACACTGAAGCTTTCTTT
cdr3_aa: CASSLAYARKNTEAFF
d_call: NA
clone_size: NA
v_call: TRBV5-1
j_call: TRBJ1-1
cdr3_length: 16

cdr3_nt: TGCAGCGTTGTGACAGGAAACACTGAAGCTTTCTTT
cdr3_aa: CSVVTGNTEAFF
d_call: NA
clone_size: few
v_call: TRBV29-1
j_call: TRBJ1-1
cdr3_length: 12

cdr3_nt: TGTGCCAGCAGCTTAGTGGTAGCGGGGCTGGGCACCGGGGAGCTGTTTTTT
cdr3_aa: CASSLVVAGLGTGELFF
d_call: TRBD2
clone_size: NA
v_call: TRBV7-8
j_call: TRBJ2-2
cdr3_length: 17

cdr3_nt: TGTGCCAGCAGCTTGGCGGGGATCAACTATGGCTACACCTTC
cdr3_aa: CASSLAGINYGYTF
d_call: NA
clone_size: NA
v_call: TRBV5-8
j_call: TRBJ1-2
cdr3_length: 14

cdr3_nt: TGTGCCTGGAGCGGGAACGAGCAGTACTTC
cdr3_aa: CAWSGNEQYF
d_call: NA
clone_size: few
v_call: TRBV30
j_call: TRBJ2-7
cdr3_length: 10

cdr3_nt: TGTGCCAGCAGAGCCTCGGGACTGGGGGGGCAACCGACCCAGTACTTC
cdr3_aa: CASRASGLGGQPTQYF
d_call: NA
clone_size: NA
v_call: TRBV11-2
j_call: TRBJ2-5
cdr3_length: 16

cdr3_nt: TGTGCCATCAGTGAAAGGGACAGCCTCAATCAGCCCCAGCATTTT
cdr3_aa: CAISERDSLNQPQHF
d_call: TRBD1
clone_size: NA
v_call: TRBV10-3
j_call: TRBJ1-5
cdr3_length: 15

cdr3_nt: TGTGCCAGCAGAAGGACGGGAGGCTCTGGAAACACCATATATTTT
cdr3_aa: CASRRTGGSGNTIYF
d_call: NA
clone_size: NA
v_call: TRBV11-3
j_call: TRBJ1-3
cdr3_length: 15

cdr3_nt: TGTGCCAGCAGTTACGGCGGGGGTCCCTCGGATGGCTACACCTTC
cdr3_aa: CASSYGGGPSDGYTF
d_call: NA
clone_size: NA
v_call: TRBV6-5
j_call: TRBJ1-2
cdr3_length: 15

cdr3_nt: TGTGCCAGCATACAGCCCTTAGGTTACGAGCAGTACTTC
cdr3_aa: CASIQPLGYEQYF
d_call: NA
clone_size: NA
v_call: TRBV2
j_call: TRBJ2-7
cdr3_length: 13

cdr3_nt: TGCGCCAGCAGCTTGGACCATATCAGGGGCGAGACCCAGTACTTC
cdr3_aa: CASSLDHIRGETQYF
d_call: NA
clone_size: once
v_call: TRBV5-1
j_call: TRBJ2-5
cdr3_length: 15

cdr3_nt: TGTGCCAGCACAGGGAATGAAAAACTGTTTTTT
cdr3_aa: CASTGNEKLFF
d_call: NA
clone_size: NA
v_call: TRBV28
j_call: TRBJ1-4
cdr3_length: 11

cdr3_nt: TGTGCCAGCAGCTGGGACTCTGAGCGGGAGGCCCAAGAGACCCAGTACTTC
cdr3_aa: CASSWDSEREAQETQYF
d_call: TRBD2
clone_size: NA
v_call: TRBV7-9
j_call: TRBJ2-5
cdr3_length: 17

cdr3_nt: TGCAGCGTTGGTCACGGTGAAGCTTTCTTT
cdr3_aa: CSVGHGEAFF
d_call: NA
clone_size: NA
v_call: TRBV29-1
j_call: TRBJ1-1
cdr3_length: 10

cdr3_nt: TGTGCCAGCAGTAACCGACAGGGGTCGGTAACTGAAGCTTTCTTT
cdr3_aa: CASSNRQGSVTEAFF
d_call: TRBD1
clone_size: NA
v_call: TRBV6-6
j_call: TRBJ1-1
cdr3_length: 15

cdr3_nt: TGTGCCAGCAGCGTGGGACAGGGGGCGCGAACAGATACGCAGTATTTT
cdr3_aa: CASSVGQGARTDTQYF
d_call: TRBD1
clone_size: NA
v_call: TRBV9
j_call: TRBJ2-3
cdr3_length: 16

cdr3_nt: TGTGCCAGTAGTATAATAGGAATGTCAGGGGATGGCTACACCTTC
cdr3_aa: CASSIIGMSGDGYTF
d_call: NA
clone_size: NA
v_call: TRBV19
j_call: TRBJ1-2
cdr3_length: 15

cdr3_nt: TGTGCCAGCAGCCCCCTAGCGGGAGCCAGGAATGAGCAGTTCTTC
cdr3_aa: CASSPLAGARNEQFF
d_call: TRBD2
clone_size: few
v_call: TRBV11-2
j_call: TRBJ2-1
cdr3_length: 15